A single sample gave rise to the 27 T cell receptor beta chains below, sequenced in a study of shared clonotypes between healthy human individuals. CD45RO-negative CD8 cells positively selected for CCR7 made up the naive population, which excluded terminally differentiated effector memory CD45RA+ cells. Assay: immunoSEQ multiplex PCR; the TCRdb copy retains only in-frame clones and omits some. The sample lists 1.5 million to 2.5 million clones, roughly 95% occurring once. Sequenced input: naive CD8+ T cells sorted from blood. The origin of the receptors is a man aged 18-30 years in good health.

V gene TRBV4-3 combines with J gene TRBJ1-5; D remains unclear. Germline V gives CDR1 LGHNA, CDR2 YSLEER. There are 14 residues in the CDR3. V gave up 1 base and J gave up 7 bases, with 11 bases separating them. For the CDR3, the DNA is TGCGCCAGCAGCCAAGTCAGAGGAGCGCAGCCCCAGCATTTT. It specifies CASSQVRGAQPQHF.

The rearrangement links TRBV27 to TRBJ2-7; D might be TRBD2 (7 bases). The CDR3 has 14 amino acids. Trimming cost V 5 bases and J 6 bases, with 17 bases left between them. Germline loops: CDR1 MNHEY, CDR2 SMNVEV (reference sequence). The CDR3 DNA reads as TGTGCCAGCAGTCCCCTGGGGGGGGGCGTCGAGCAGTACTTC. Protein sequence: CASSPLGGGVEQYF.

The CDR3 coding sequence is TGTGCCTGGAGTCCAGGACAGCTCGGGACAATAAATGAGCAGTTCTTC. It codes for CAWSPGQLGTINEQFF. The chain carries TRBV30 and TRBJ2-1, with D perhaps TRBD1 (6 bases). Germline CDR1 is GTSNPN and CDR2 is SVGIG (reference sequence). V was pared by 2 bases and J by 7 bases, with 21 bases between. The CDR3 sequence is 16 residues long.

The genes are TRBV7-9 and TRBJ1-2, with 9 bases identical to TRBD1. Germline assignment: CDR1 SEHNR and CDR2 FQNEAQ (reference sequence). Unmatched junction bases numbered 6, after V lost 4 bases and J lost 6 bases. CDR3 length: 14 residues. The CDR3 nucleotides are TGTGCCAGCAGCTCCACAACAGGGGGCAATGGCTACACCTTC. Translating it yields CASSSTTGGNGYTF.

The V gene is TRBV6-1, the J gene TRBJ1-1; D is unresolved. Germline assignment: CDR1 MNHNS and CDR2 SASEGT. This CDR3 region has 12 residues. V was cut by 6 bases and J by 2 bases, with 7 bases left in between. In DNA form, the CDR3 reads TGTGCCAGCAGAGGCGCAAACACTGAAGCTTTCTTT. It encodes CASRGANTEAFF.

On this clone itself: Other DNA sequences within the sample encode an identical CDR3. The chain couples TRBV10-3 to TRBJ1-1; D is perhaps TRBD1 (5 bases). The CDR3 consists of 13 residues. V gave up 3 bases and J gave up 5 bases, with 10 bases separating them. CDR1 is ENHRY, CDR2 SYGVKD, per germline. DNA for the CDR3: TGTGCCATCAGTGACAGGGCGGGGACTGAAGCTTTCTTT. Protein product: CAISDRAGTEAFF.

The chain uses TRBV6-6 and TRBJ2-2, with TRBD2 identical over 7 bases. Germline V gene lookup returns CDR1 MNHNY and CDR2 SVGAGI (reference sequence). Germline trimming cut 7 bases from V and 5 bases from J; bases unmatched to any gene: 10. This CDR3 region has 15 residues. CDR3 sequence: CASIPVGEGTGELFF. The CDR3 nucleotides are TGTGCCAGCATCCCAGTGGGGGAGGGTACCGGGGAGCTGTTTTTT.

The chain uses TRBV28 and TRBJ1-1; possible D gene TRBD1, 5 bases. The CDR3 extends over 14 amino acids. Germline values: CDR1 MDHEN, CDR2 SYDVKM. Between the trimmed V and J ends, which lost 3 bases and 5 bases, there was a span of 13 bases. The CDR3: CASSFPIGGTEAFF. The CDR3 region has the DNA TGTGCCAGCAGTTTCCCCATCGGGGGGACTGAAGCTTTCTTT.

The count of this clone is one. V is TRBV28 and J is TRBJ1-1, with 9 bases matching TRBD1. Per germline, CDR1 MDHEN and CDR2 SYDVKM. Germline trimming cut 2 bases from V and 4 bases from J; bases unmatched to any gene: 5. The CDR3 runs to 15 residues. The CDR3 DNA sequence: TGTGCCAGCAGTTTACCCGGGACAGGGTCCACTGAAGCTTTCTTT. Translation gives CASSLPGTGSTEAFF.

The chain couples TRBV18 to TRBJ2-5; D not certain. From germline, CDR1 is KGHSH and CDR2 LQKENI. V shed 7 bases and J shed 5 bases, with 11 bases lying between them. CDR3 length equals 12 residues. The CDR3 sequence is CASLDPEETQYF. In DNA, the CDR3 is TGTGCCAGCTTGGACCCGGAGGAGACCCAGTACTTC.

This CDR3 reads CASSIHGTPSYEQYF. Written as DNA, the CDR3 is TGTGCCAGTAGTATCCACGGGACACCCTCCTACGAGCAGTACTTC. The genes are TRBV19 and TRBJ2-7; D is possibly TRBD1 (6 bases). Germline CDR1 reads LNHDA; CDR2 reads SQIVND (reference sequence). The ends were cut back, 3 bases at V and 0 bases at J, with 12 bases in the middle. This CDR3 is 15 amino acids long.

The gene calls are TRBV7-9 and TRBJ2-3; D remains unclear. Per germline, CDR1 SEHNR and CDR2 FQNEAQ (reference sequence). V was cut by 4 bases and J by 2 bases, with 4 bases left in between. CDR3 length equals 12 residues. CDR3: CASSSHTDTQYF. The CDR3 DNA reads TGTGCCAGCAGCTCCCACACAGATACGCAGTATTTT. Full variable domain (outside the CDR3, taken from reference TRBV7-9 and TRBJ2-3): DTGVSQNPRHKITKRGQNVTFRCDPISEHNRLYWYRQTLGQGPEFLTYFQNEAQLEKSRLLSDRFSAERPKGSFSTLEIQRTEQGDSAMYLCASSSHTDTQYFGPGTRLTVL.

The chain has TRBV6-1 and TRBJ2-7; D not resolved. The CDR3 length is 13 residues. Per germline, CDR1 MNHNS and CDR2 SASEGT. V lost 6 bases, J lost 5 bases, and 14 bases lay in between. Written as DNA, the CDR3 is TGTGCCAGCAGCTTGGGCCCTGTTGACGAGCAGTACTTC. It is translated as CASSLGPVDEQYF.

The V call is TRBV9, the J call TRBJ1-4, with D unresolved. CDR1 and CDR2 from the germline V gene are SGDLS and YYNGEE. V shed 3 bases and J shed 10 bases, with 16 bases lying between them. The CDR3 runs 14 residues. In DNA, the CDR3 is TGTGCCAGCAGCGGCCAAATCCGTCACCGAAAACTGTTTTTT. Translation gives CASSGQIRHRKLFF.

The chain carries TRBV19 and TRBJ2-7; 7 bases agree with TRBD2. This CDR3 is built from 14 residues. The germline CDR1 and CDR2 sequences are LNHDA and SQIVND (reference sequence). V lost 6 bases and J lost 3; bases outside the gene matches: 8. This CDR3 reads CASSSWAGDYEQYF. The CDR3 nucleotides are TGTGCCAGTAGCTCATGGGCGGGGGACTACGAGCAGTACTTC.

The genes are TRBV30 and TRBJ1-1, with a tentative D call TRBD1 (5 bases). V was clipped by 2 bases and J by 6 bases, with 10 bases between them. Germline V gives CDR1 GTSNPN, CDR2 SVGIG (reference sequence). This CDR3 is built from 12 residues. The CDR3 DNA is TGTGCCTGGAGTCACACGGGGGCTGAAGCTTTCTTT. It specifies CAWSHTGAEAFF.

The chain is built from TRBV6-6 and TRBJ2-1, with D perhaps TRBD1 (6 bases). The germline V and J ends were trimmed by 2 bases and 5 bases, with 10 bases remaining between them. CDR3 length: 14 residues. Germline values: CDR1 MNHNY, CDR2 SVGAGI (reference sequence). The CDR3 here is CASSYPTGHNEQFF. Written as DNA, the CDR3 is TGTGCCAGCAGTTACCCGACAGGACACAATGAGCAGTTCTTC.

V usage is TRBV5-6 and J usage is TRBJ2-7, with 9 nucleotides matching TRBD1. Trimming cost V 0 bases and J 5 bases; bases outside gene matches: 3. This CDR3 is 14 amino acids long. Germline V CDR1 and CDR2: SGHDT, YYEEEE. In DNA, the CDR3 is TGTGCCAGCAGCTTGGGCTGGACAGGGGACGAGCAGTACTTC. Protein sequence: CASSLGWTGDEQYF.

The chain couples TRBV2 to TRBJ2-7, with 10 bases that match TRBD2. Germline V CDR1 and CDR2: SNHLY, FYNNEI. Trimming took 6 bases from V and 0 from J; bases not matched to a gene: 2. The CDR3 is made up of 14 amino acids. CDR3 sequence (DNA): TGTGCCAGCAGCCTAGCGGGGGACTCCTACGAGCAGTACTTC. Protein sequence: CASSLAGDSYEQYF.

Remarks on this clone: Other DNA variants within this sample encode the same CDR3. The rearrangement uses TRBV30 and TRBJ2-7; TRBD1 matches at 7 bases. The CDR3 contains 14 residues. Trimming cost V 0 bases and J 2 bases; bases outside gene matches: 4. Germline-derived CDR1 and CDR2 are GTSNPN and SVGIG (reference sequence). CDR3 residues: CAWSVLGQPYEQYF. The CDR3 DNA follows: TGTGCCTGGAGTGTACTGGGACAGCCCTACGAGCAGTACTTC.

The chain employs TRBV27 and TRBJ2-1, with 13 bases lining up with TRBD2. Germline assignment: CDR1 MNHEY and CDR2 SMNVEV (reference sequence). J gave up 9 bases and V 8 bases, and 7 bases lay outside the gene matches. The CDR3 runs to 14 residues. The CDR3 here is CASAWTSGGSEQFF. The DNA of the CDR3 is TGTGCCAGCGCCTGGACTAGCGGGGGTAGTGAGCAGTTCTTC.

The chain carries TRBV5-1 and TRBJ2-1; no reliable D call. The CDR3 spans 14 residues. From germline, CDR1 is SGHRS and CDR2 YFSETQ. The V end was cut by 0 bases, the J end by 8 bases, with 12 bases between. The CDR3 region is CASSLAFSGDEQFF. The CDR3 DNA reads TGCGCCAGCAGCTTGGCTTTTTCAGGCGATGAGCAGTTCTTC.

This clone appeared once. V gene TRBV4-3 combines with J gene TRBJ2-7; TRBD1 might be the D (6 bases). The CDR3 is 17 amino acids. Trimming pared 0 bases from V and 0 bases from J, leaving 15 bases between. Per germline, CDR1 LGHNA and CDR2 YSLEER. The CDR3 coding sequence is TGCGCCAGCAGCCAAGACCTTGGGGGCAGGGGCTCCTACGAGCAGTACTTC. Protein: CASSQDLGGRGSYEQYF.

This clone was found once. Other DNA variants within this sample encode the same CDR3. The CDR3 loop reads CASSPENYGYTF. The DNA for the CDR3 is TGCGCCAGCAGCCCTGAGAACTATGGCTACACCTTC. The genes are TRBV5-1 and TRBJ1-2, with D unresolved. CDR3 length equals 12 residues. Germline V gene sequence: CDR1 SGHRS, CDR2 YFSETQ. V lost 4 bases and J lost 2, with 6 bases in between.

V usage is TRBV28 and J usage is TRBJ1-2, with D unresolved. Germline CDR1 MDHEN, CDR2 SYDVKM. CDR3 length equals 14 residues. Between the trimmed V and J ends, which lost 2 bases and 2 bases, there was a span of 9 bases. The chain's CDR3 is CASSLIGSNYGYTF. The CDR3 DNA reads TGTGCCAGCAGTTTAATCGGGTCAAACTATGGCTACACCTTC.

The V and J genes are TRBV27 and TRBJ1-4; tentative D call: TRBD1 (6 bases). CDR1 and CDR2 from the germline V gene are MNHEY and SMNVEV (reference sequence). The V end was cut by 4 bases, the J end by 0 bases, with 15 bases between. The CDR3 length is 17 residues. The CDR3 DNA is TGTGCCAGCAGTTGGACAGATCACTCCGCAACTAATGAAAAACTGTTTTTT. It is translated as CASSWTDHSATNEKLFF.

The V and J genes are TRBV9 and TRBJ2-1, with D unclear. The CDR3 sequence is 14 residues long. The V gene's germline CDR1 is SGDLS and CDR2 YYNGEE. Trimming took off 2 bases at V and 9 bases at J, with 15 bases between the two ends. The CDR3 loop is CASSVLLRESEQFF. In nucleotides, the CDR3 is TGTGCCAGCAGCGTTCTTCTTAGGGAAAGTGAGCAGTTCTTC.